The clone carrying this T cell receptor beta chain was observed a handful of times. The antigen remains unidentified. The data belong to a study of PD-1 blockade in classical Hodgkin lymphoma. The study, taken as a whole, reports: At baseline, newly diagnosed patients reportedly showed less TCR diversity than healthy donors. The baseline diversity of complete responders showed similarity to that of newly diagnosed patients.

The sample's time point: cycle 4 day 1 (C4D1), after 6 weeks of nivolumab. Brentuximab vedotin exposure varied, and every patient relapsed after autologous stem cell transplantation. V lost 5 bases to trimming and J lost 7 bases, with 11 bases between them. This CDR3 region has 13 residues. Germline values: CDR1 MRHNA, CDR2 SNTAGT. Assay: immunoSEQ multiplex PCR; the TCRdb copy retains only in-frame clones and omits some. The sample consists of around 92,000 clones, 83% of them appearing once. The J gene is TRBJ2-2, the V gene TRBV6-4; D unclear. This sequence was found in a human donor with classical Hodgkin lymphoma. The specimen was peripheral blood mononuclear cells (PBMCs), collected before the fourth cycle of nivolumab. The CDR3 DNA sequence: TGTGCCAGCAGTCGACAAGGTGGCGGGGAGCTGTTTTTT. Its protein product is CASSRQGGGELFF.